This TCR beta chain was identified in a study of blood T cell repertoires in COVID-19 (TCRdb year 2020). For the wider study: The collaborator samples originated in the United States, Italy and Spain and spanned the acute and convalescent phases of COVID-19. The prospective study material was composed of cDNA or gDNA derived from T cells, B-cell-depleted T cells, or PBMCs. Deeply sampled blood TCRbeta repertoires from subjects exposed to, actively infected with, or recovered from COVID-19 were included in the dataset. The repertoires were released in a freely available public database intended as a resource for research on the immune response to SARS-CoV-2. Samples were obtained from the ongoing ImmuneRACE study (first 160 participants) and from 1,200 or so subjects provided by 6 global collaborators. Sample metadata almost always included a de-identified subject ID, COVID-19 status, age in years and sex. HLA class I and class II types, where available, came from metadata supplied by the sample provider rather than from assay-based typing.

The CDR3 goes from the cysteine to the phenylalanine over 14 residues. The only DNA kept is the CDR3, 42 bases in frame from the first base. Via the germline V gene (reference sequence), CDR1 is LNHDA and CDR2 SQIVND. V lost 2 bases and J lost 8 bases; the stretch between them is 10 bases long. Findings and caveats that apply to the study as a whole: The amount of clinical and demographic metadata varied by source and participant and was provided uncurated.

Collaborating institutions collected whole blood in K2EDTA tubes following their own protocols. For TCRbeta analysis, collaborator samples were shipped as frozen whole blood, as isolated PBMCs, or as DNA extracted from either sample type. In the case of this clone: The antigen this receptor binds is unknown. No base quality values were provided; no much bigger clone lies one nucleotide off.

TCRbeta CDR3 regions were amplified from genomic DNA by means of the immunoSEQ Assay, a bias-controlled multiplex PCR. The study's processing was this. The number of nucleated cells in each sample was estimated from the amplification of reference gene primers within the assay. To quantify the absolute abundance of each unique TCRbeta CDR3 rearrangement, sequence reads were collapsed and filtered. For each sample, productive Simpson clonality was calculated as the square root of Simpson's diversity index across productive rearrangements. TCRdb's version of the immuneACCESS table is confined to in-frame rearrangements and falls short of the full clone set. An unresolved V gene accounts for under half of the shortfall where checked; the remainder is of unknown origin. The V and J calls and clone size were taken over from that table, and D and trimming were inferred from the DNA. The table for this sample lists approximately 190,000 clones; roughly 85% of them were counted only once. Of the sample, roughly 21% is held by the ten largest clones.

Sequenced input: peripheral blood. Here the chain combines TRBV19 and TRBJ1-6; the D gene is perhaps TRBD1, on 6 matching bases. This receptor was identified in a man in his 60s with active or convalescent COVID-19. CDR3 loop: CASSITGIDSPLHF. The nucleotide sequence is given as TGTGCCAGTAGTATAACAGGGATAGATTCACCCCTCCACTTT.